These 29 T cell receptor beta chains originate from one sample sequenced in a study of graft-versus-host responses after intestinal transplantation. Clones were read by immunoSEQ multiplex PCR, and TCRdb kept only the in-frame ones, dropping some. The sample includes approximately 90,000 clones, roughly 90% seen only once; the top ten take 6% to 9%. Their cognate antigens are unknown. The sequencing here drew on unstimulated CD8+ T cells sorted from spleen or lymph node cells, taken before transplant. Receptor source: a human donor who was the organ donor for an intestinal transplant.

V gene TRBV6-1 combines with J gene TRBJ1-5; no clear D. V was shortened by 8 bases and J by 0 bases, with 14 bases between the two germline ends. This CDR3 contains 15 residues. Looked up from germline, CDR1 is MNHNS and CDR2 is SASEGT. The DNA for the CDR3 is TGTGCCAGCTCTATGCTGTTGAGTAGCAATCAGCCCCAGCATTTT. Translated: CASSMLLSSNQPQHF.

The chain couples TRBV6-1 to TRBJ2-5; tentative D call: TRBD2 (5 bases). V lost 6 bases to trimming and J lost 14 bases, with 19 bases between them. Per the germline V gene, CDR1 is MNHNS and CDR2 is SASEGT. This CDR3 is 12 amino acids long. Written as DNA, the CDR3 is TGTGCCAGCAGAACCAATCACGGGGAAATTTACTTC. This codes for CASRTNHGEIYF.

CDR3 nucleotides: TGTGCCAGCAGCTTCCCGGGGGACTACACTGAAGCTTTCTTT. As protein: CASSFPGDYTEAFF. The chain has TRBV7-9 and TRBJ1-1, with a weak D call TRBD1 (5 bases). The germline V gene encodes CDR1 SEHNR and CDR2 FQNEAQ (reference sequence). Trimming shortened V by 3 bases and J by 3 bases, and 11 bases separated the two germline ends. This CDR3 is built from 14 residues.

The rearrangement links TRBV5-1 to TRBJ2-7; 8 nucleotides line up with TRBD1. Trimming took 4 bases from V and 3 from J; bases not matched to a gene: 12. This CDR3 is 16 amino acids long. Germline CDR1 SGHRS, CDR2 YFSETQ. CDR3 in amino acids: CASSELGDRRDYEQYF. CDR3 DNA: TGCGCCAGCAGCGAACTAGGGGACAGGCGCGACTACGAGCAGTACTTC.

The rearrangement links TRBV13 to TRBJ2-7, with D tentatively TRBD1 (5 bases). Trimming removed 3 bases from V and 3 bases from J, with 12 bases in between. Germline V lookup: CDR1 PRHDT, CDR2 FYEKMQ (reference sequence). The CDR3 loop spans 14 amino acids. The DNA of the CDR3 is TGTGCCAGCAGCTTCGCAGGGCCTCACTACGAGCAGTACTTC. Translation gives CASSFAGPHYEQYF.

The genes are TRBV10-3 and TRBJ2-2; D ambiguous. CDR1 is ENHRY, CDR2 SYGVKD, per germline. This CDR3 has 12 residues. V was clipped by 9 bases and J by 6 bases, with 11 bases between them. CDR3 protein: CAMTDGSGELFF. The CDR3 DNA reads TGTGCCATGACCGACGGGTCCGGGGAGCTGTTTTTT.

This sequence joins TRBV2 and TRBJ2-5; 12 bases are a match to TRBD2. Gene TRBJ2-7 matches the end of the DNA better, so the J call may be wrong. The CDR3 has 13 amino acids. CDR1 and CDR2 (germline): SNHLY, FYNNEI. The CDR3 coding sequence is TGTGCCAGCCAGACTAGCGGGGGCTACGAGCAGTACTTC. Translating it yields CASQTSGGYEQYF.

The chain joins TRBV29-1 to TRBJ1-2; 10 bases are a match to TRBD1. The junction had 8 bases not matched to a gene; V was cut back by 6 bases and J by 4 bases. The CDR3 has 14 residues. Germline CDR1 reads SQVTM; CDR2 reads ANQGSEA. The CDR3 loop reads CSVDGQGGGYGYTF. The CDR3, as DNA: TGCAGCGTGGACGGACAGGGGGGAGGCTATGGCTACACCTTC.

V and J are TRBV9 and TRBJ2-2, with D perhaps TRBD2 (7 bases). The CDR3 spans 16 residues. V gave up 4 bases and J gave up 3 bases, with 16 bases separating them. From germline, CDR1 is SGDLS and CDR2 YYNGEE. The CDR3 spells CASSPGGGSYTGELFF. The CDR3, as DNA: TGTGCCAGCAGCCCCGGGGGCGGGAGTTACACCGGGGAGCTGTTTTTT. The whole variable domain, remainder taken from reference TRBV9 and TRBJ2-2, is DSGVTQTPKHLITATGQRVTLRCSPRSGDLSVYWYQQSLDQGLQFLIQYYNGEERAKGNILERFSAQQFPDLHSELNLSSLELGDSALYFCASSPGGGSYTGELFFGEGSRLTVL.

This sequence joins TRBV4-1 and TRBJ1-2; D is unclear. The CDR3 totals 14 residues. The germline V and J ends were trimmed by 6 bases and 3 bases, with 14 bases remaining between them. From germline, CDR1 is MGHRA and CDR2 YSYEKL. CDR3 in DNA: TGCGCCAGCAGTCAGGACCAGGCCCACTATGGCTACACCTTC. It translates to CASSQDQAHYGYTF.

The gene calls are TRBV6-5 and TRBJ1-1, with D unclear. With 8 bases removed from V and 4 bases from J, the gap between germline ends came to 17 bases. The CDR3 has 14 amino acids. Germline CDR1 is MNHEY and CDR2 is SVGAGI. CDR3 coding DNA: TGTGCCAGCTCCCTAGGGAGACTGACCACTGAAGCTTTCTTT. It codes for CASSLGRLTTEAFF.

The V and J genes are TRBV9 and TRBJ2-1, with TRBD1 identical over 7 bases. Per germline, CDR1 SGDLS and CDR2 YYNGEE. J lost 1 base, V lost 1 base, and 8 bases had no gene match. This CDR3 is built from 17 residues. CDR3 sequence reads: CASSVLEGASSYNEQFF. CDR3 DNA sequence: TGTGCCAGCAGCGTATTAGAGGGGGCTTCATCCTACAATGAGCAGTTCTTC.

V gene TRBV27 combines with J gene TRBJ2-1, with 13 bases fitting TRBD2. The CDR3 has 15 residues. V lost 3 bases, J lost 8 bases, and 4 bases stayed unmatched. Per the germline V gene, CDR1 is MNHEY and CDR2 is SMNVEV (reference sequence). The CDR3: CASSLTSGRSYEQFF. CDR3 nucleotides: TGTGCCAGCAGTTTGACTAGCGGGAGGTCGTATGAGCAGTTCTTC.

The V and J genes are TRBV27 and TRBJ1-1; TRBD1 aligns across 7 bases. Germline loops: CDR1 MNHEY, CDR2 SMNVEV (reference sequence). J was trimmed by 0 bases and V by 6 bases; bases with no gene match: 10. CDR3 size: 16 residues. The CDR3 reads CASSPGTAYMNTEAFF. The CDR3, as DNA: TGTGCCAGCAGCCCAGGGACAGCCTACATGAACACTGAAGCTTTCTTT.

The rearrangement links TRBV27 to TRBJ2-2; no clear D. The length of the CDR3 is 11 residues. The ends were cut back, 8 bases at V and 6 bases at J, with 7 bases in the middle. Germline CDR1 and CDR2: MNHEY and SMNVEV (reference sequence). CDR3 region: CASSSSGELFF. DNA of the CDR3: TGTGCCAGCTCCTCCTCCGGGGAGCTGTTTTTT.

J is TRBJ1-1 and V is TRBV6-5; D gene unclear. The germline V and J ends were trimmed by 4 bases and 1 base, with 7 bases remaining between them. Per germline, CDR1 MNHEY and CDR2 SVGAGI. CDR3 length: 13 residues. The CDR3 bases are TGTGCCAGCAGTTTATCGGGGAACACTGAAGCTTTCTTT. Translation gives CASSLSGNTEAFF.

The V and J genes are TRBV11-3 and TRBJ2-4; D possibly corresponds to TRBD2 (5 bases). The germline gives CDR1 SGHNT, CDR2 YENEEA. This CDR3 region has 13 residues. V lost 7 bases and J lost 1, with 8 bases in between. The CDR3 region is CASTGEAKNIQYF. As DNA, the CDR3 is TGTGCCAGCACCGGGGAGGCCAAAAACATTCAGTACTTC.

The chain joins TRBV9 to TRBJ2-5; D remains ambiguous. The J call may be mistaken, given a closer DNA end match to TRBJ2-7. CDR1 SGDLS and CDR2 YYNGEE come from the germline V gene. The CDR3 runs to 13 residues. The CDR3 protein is CASSDTLTYEQYF. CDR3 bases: TGTGCCAGCAGTGACACACTTACCTACGAGCAGTACTTC.

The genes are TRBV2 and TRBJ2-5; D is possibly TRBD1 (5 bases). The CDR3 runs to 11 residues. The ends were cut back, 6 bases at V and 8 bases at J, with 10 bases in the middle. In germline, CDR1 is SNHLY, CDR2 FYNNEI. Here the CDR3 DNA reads TGTGCCAGCAGAGCAGGGAAAACCCAGTACTTC. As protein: CASRAGKTQYF.

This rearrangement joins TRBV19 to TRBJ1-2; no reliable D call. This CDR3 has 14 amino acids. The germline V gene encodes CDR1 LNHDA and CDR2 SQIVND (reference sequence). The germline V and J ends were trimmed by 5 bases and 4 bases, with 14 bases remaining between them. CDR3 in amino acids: CASSPGAGIYGYTF. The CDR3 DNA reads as TGTGCCAGTAGTCCGGGCGCAGGAATCTATGGCTACACCTTC.

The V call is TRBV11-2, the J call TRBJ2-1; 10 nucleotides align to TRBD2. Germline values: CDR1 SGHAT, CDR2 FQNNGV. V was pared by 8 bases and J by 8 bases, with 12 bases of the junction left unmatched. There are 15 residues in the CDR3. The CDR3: CASEPGTSDFHEQFF. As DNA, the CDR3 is TGTGCCAGCGAACCCGGGACTAGCGATTTCCATGAGCAGTTCTTC.

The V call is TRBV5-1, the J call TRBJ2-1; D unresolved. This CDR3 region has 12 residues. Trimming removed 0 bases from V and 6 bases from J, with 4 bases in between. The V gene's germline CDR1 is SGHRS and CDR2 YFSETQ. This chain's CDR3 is CASSLAGNEQFF. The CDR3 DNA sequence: TGCGCCAGCAGCTTGGCCGGCAATGAGCAGTTCTTC.

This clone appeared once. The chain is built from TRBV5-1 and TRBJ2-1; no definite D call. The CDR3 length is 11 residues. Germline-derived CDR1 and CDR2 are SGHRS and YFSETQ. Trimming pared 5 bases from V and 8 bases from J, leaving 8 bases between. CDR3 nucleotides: TGCGCCAGCAGTCCCTCCGATGAGCAGTTCTTC. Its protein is CASSPSDEQFF. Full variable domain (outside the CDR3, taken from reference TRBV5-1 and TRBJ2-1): KAGVTQTPRYLIKTRGQQVTLSCSPISGHRSVSWYQQTPGQGLQFLFEYFSETQRNKGNFPGRFSGRQFSNSRSEMNVSTLELGDSALYLCASSPSDEQFFGPGTRLTVL.

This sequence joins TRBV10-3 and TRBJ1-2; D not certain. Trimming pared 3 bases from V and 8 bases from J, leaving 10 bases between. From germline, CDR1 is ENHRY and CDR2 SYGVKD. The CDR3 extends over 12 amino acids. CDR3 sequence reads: CAISDEAIGYTF. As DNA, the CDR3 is TGTGCCATCAGTGATGAGGCGATCGGCTACACCTTC.

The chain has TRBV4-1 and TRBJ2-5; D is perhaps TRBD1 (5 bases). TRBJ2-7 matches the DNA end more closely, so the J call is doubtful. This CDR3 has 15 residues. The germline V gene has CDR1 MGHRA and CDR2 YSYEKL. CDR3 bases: TGCGCCAGCAGCCAAGATGAAAGCAGACAGTACGAGCAGTACTTC. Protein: CASSQDESRQYEQYF.

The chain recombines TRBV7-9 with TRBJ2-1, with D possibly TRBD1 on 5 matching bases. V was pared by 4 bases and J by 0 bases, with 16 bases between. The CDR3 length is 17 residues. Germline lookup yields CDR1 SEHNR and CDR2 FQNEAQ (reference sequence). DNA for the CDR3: TGTGCCAGCAGCTCCTGGTTTTACAGGAGCTCCTACAATGAGCAGTTCTTC. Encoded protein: CASSSWFYRSSYNEQFF.

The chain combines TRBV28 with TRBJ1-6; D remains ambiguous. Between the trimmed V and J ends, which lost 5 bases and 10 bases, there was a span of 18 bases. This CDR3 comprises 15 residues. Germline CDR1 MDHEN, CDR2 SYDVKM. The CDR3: CASSPGRWLDSPLHF. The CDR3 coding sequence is TGTGCCAGCAGTCCCGGACGGTGGTTGGACTCACCCCTCCACTTT.

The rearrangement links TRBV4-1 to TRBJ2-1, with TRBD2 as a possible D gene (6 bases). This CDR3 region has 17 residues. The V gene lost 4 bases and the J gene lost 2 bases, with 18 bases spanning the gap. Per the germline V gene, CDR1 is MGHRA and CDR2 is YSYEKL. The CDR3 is CASSPDLFSGPYNEQFF. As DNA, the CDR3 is TGCGCCAGCAGCCCCGACCTTTTTAGCGGCCCCTACAATGAGCAGTTCTTC.

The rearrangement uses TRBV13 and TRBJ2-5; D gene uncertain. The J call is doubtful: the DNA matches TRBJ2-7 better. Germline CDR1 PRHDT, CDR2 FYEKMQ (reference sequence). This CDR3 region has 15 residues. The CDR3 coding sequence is TGTGCCAGCACTTACCGGCTGGCCCCTCGCTACGAGCAGTACTTC. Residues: CASTYRLAPRYEQYF.